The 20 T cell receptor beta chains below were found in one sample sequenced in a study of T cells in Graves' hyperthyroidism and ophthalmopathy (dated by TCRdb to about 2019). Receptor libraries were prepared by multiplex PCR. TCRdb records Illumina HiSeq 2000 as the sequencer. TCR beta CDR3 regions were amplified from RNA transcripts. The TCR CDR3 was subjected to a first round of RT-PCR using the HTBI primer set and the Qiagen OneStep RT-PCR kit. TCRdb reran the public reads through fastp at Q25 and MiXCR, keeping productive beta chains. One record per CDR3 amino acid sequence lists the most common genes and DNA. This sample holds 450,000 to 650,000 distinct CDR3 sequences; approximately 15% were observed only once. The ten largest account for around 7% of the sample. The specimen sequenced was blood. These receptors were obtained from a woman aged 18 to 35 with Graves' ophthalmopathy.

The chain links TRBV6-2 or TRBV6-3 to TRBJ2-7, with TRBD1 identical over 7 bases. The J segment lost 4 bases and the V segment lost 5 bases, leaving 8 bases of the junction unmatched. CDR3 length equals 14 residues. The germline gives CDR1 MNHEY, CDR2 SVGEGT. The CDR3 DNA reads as TGTGCCAGCAGTACCGGACAGGTTGAATACGAGCAGTACTTC. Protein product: CASSTGQVEYEQYF.

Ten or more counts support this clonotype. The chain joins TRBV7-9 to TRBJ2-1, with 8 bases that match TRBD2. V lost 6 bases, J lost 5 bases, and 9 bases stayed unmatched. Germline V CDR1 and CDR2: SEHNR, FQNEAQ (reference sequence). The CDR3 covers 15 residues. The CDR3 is CASSSRLAGNNEQFF. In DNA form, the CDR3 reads TGTGCCAGCAGTTCACGGTTAGCGGGAAACAATGAGCAGTTCTTC.

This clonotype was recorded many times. The DNA of the CDR3 is TGTGCCAGCAGTTACTGGGGGGGACTAAGCACAGATACGCAGTATTTT. Its protein product is CASSYWGGLSTDTQYF. The J gene is TRBJ2-3, the V gene TRBV6-2 or TRBV6-3, with 7 bases aligning to TRBD2. Germline V CDR1 and CDR2: MNHEY, SVGEGT. Trimming removed 1 base from V and 0 bases from J; junction bases left unmatched: 4. The CDR3 covers 16 residues.

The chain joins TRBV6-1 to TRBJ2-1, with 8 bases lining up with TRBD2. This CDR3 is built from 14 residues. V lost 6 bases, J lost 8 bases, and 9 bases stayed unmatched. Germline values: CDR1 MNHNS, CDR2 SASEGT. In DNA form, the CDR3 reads TGTGCCAGCAGCCAAATAGCGGGAATCTATGAGCAGTTCTTC. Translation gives CASSQIAGIYEQFF.

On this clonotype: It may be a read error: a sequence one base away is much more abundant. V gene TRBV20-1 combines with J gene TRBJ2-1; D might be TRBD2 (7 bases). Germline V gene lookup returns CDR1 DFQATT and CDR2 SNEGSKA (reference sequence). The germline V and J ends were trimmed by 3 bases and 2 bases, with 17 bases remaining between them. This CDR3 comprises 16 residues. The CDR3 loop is CSASDGGGGTYNEQFF. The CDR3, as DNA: TGCAGTGCTAGTGATGGAGGGGGAGGGACCTACAATGAGCAGTTCTTC.

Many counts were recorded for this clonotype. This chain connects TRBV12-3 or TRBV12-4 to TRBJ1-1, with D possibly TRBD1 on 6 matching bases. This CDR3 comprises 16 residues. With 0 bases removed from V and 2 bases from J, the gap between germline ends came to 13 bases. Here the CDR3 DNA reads TGTGCCAGCAGTTTAGCGCGGACAGCGTCCAACACTGAAGCTTTCTTT. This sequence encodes CASSLARTASNTEAFF.

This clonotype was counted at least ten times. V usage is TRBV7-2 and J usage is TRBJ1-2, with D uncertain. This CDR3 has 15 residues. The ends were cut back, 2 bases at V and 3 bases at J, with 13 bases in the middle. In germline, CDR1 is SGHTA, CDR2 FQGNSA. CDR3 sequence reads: CASSLRAEWDYGYTF. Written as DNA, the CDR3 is TGTGCCAGCAGCTTACGCGCGGAGTGGGACTATGGCTACACCTTC.

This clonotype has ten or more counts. As DNA, the CDR3 is TGTGCCAGCAGTGAAATGGGACCAAGACCAAATTCACCCCTCCACTTT. It translates to CASSEMGPRPNSPLHF. The genes are TRBV6-1 and TRBJ1-6, with a weak D call TRBD1 (5 bases). CDR1 MNHNS and CDR2 SASEGT come from the germline V gene. The CDR3 has 16 residues. V was clipped by 2 bases and J by 7 bases, with 15 bases between them.

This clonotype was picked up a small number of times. The CDR3 nucleotides are TGTGCCAGCAGCGATGACAAGGTAGGGGAATCCAATTCACCCCTCCACTTT. It codes for CASSDDKVGESNSPLHF. The V call is TRBV7-8, the J call TRBJ1-6; D possibly corresponds to TRBD1 (5 bases). Deletions cut 5 bases from V and 7 bases from J, with 21 bases between. Germline assignment: CDR1 SGHVS and CDR2 FQNEAQ. The CDR3 extends over 17 amino acids.

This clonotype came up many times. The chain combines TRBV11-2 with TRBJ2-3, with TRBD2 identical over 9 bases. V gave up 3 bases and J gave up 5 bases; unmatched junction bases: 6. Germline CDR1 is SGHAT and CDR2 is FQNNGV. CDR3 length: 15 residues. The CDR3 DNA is TGTGCCAGCAGCTTTGCGGGAGGGCCAGAAGATACGCAGTATTTT. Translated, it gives CASSFAGGPEDTQYF. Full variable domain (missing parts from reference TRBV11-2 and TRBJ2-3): EAGVAQSPRYKIIEKRQSVAFWCNPISGHATLYWYQQILGQGPKLLIQFQNNGVVDDSQLPKDRFSAERLKGVDSTLKIQPAKLEDSAVYLCASSFAGGPEDTQYFGPGTRLTVL.

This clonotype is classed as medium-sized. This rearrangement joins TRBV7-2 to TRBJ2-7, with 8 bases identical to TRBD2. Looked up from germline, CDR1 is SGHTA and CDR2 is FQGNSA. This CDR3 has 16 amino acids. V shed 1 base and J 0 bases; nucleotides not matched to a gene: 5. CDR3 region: CASSLGPSGRSYEQYF. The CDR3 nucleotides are TGTGCCAGCAGCTTAGGGCCTAGCGGGCGCTCCTACGAGCAGTACTTC.

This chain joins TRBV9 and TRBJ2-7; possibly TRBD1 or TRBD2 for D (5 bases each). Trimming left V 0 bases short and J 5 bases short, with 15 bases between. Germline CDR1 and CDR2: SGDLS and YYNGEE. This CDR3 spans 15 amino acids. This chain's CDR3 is CASSVVPGARDEQYF. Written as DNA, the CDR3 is TGTGCCAGCAGCGTAGTTCCCGGGGCTCGGGACGAGCAGTACTTC.

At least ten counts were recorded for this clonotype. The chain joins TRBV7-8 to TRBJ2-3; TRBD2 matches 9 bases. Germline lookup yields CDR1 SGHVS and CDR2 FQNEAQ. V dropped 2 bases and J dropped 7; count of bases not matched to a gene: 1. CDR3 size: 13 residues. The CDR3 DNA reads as TGTGCCAGCAGCTTACTAGCGGGAAATACGCAGTATTTT. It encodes CASSLLAGNTQYF.

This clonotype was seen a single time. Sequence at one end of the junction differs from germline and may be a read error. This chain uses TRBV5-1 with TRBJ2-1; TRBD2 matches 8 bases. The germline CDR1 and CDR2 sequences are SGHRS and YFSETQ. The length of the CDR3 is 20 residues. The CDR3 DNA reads TGCGCCAGCAGCTCGCCGGGAGTAGCGGGGCCCTTCAGCTCCTACAATGACCAGTTCTTC. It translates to CASSSPGVAGPFSSYNDQFF.

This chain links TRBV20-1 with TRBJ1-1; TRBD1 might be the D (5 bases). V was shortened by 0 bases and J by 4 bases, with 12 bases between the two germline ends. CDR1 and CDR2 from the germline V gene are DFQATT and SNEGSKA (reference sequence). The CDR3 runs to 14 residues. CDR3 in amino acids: CSARDPLQGTEAFF. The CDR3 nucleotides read TGCAGTGCTAGAGATCCACTTCAGGGCACTGAAGCTTTCTTT.

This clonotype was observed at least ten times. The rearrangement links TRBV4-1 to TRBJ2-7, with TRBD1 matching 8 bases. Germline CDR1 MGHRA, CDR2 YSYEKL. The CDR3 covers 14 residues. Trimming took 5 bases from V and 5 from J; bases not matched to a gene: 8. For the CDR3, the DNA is TGCGCCAGCAGCTCACCTCAGGGGGCCCACGAGCAGTACTTC. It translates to CASSSPQGAHEQYF.

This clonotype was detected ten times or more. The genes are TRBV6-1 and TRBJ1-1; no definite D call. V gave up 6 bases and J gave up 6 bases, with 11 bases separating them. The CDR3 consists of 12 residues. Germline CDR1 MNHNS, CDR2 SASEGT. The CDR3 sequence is CASSFRIAEAFF. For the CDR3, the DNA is TGTGCCAGCAGCTTTCGGATCGCTGAAGCTTTCTTT.

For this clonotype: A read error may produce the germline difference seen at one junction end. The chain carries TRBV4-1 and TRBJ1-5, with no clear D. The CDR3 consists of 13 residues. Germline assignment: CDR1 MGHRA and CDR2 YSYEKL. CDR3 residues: CASSQIINQPQHF. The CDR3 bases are TGCGCCAGCAGCCAGATTATCAATCAACCCCAGCATTTT.

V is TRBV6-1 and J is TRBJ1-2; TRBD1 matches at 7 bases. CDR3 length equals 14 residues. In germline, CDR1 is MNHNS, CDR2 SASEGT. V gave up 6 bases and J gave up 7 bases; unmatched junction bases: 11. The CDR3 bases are TGTGCCAGCAGCTTAGACCGGGACAGAGTTGGCTACACCTTC. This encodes CASSLDRDRVGYTF.

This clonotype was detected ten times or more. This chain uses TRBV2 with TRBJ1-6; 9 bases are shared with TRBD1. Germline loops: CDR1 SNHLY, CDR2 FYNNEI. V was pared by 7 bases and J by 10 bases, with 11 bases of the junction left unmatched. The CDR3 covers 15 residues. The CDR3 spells CASTLQGARGSPLHF. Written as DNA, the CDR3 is TGTGCCAGCACCCTACAGGGGGCGCGAGGGTCACCCCTCCACTTT.